This TCR beta chain originates from a study of T cells in Graves' hyperthyroidism and ophthalmopathy (dated by TCRdb to about 2019). At the level of the whole study: Peripheral blood samples were taken at initial diagnosis, before any treatment was given. To identify distinguishing TCR V-J signatures, a discovery cohort of about 100 patients was used, comprising 43 with Graves' ophthalmopathy and some 60 with stable Graves' hyperthyroidism. Prospective prediction of ophthalmopathy was tested in an independent validation cohort consisting of some 20 hyperthyroidism patients and 15 to 17 patients who later progressed to ophthalmopathy. The paper describes TCR Vbeta CDR3 sequencing of some 130 peripheral blood samples, made up of some 42 ophthalmopathy patients, 70 to 75 hyperthyroidism patients and some 17 progressor patients. In about 6 Graves' hyperthyroidism patients, the study also compared T-cell repertoires from thyroid tissue with T-cell repertoires from blood. The 100 or so discovery patients were divided at random into training and test sets in a 7:3 ratio. Following sampling, methimazole starting at 30 mg daily was given to hyperthyroidism patients, and high-dose intravenous methylprednisolone was given to ophthalmopathy patients.

This clonotype showed up many times. The target of this receptor is not known. No much larger clone exists at a distance of one base, and base qualities are not known. Ophthalmopathy patients had moderately to severely active disease, with a Clinical Activity Score of 3 or more, a NOSPECS grade of 4 or more, and a disease duration of less than 3 months. Any patient with an uncontrolled infection, another autoimmune disease, pregnancy or lactation was excluded. Clinical symptoms, serum thyroxine and TRAb, thyroid ultrasound, and orbital computed tomography formed the basis for the diagnoses. PBMCs were isolated from around 10 ml of fresh peripheral blood by Ficoll-Paque density gradient centrifugation. Trizol reagent was used to extract total RNA, and RNA quality was then checked on an Agilent 2100 Bioanalyzer. Amplification of TCR beta CDR3 regions was carried out from RNA transcripts. The TCR CDR3 was subjected to a first round of RT-PCR using the HTBI primer set and the Qiagen OneStep RT-PCR kit. A second multiplex PCR round built the libraries, followed by size selection and purification. Sequencing of the libraries was done on an Illumina HiSeq2000 using paired-end 100 bp reads. In the paper's pipeline: Raw data were processed with SOAPnuke, discarding reads with adapters, uncalled bases, mean Phred below 15, or no exact constant-primer or identifier match. COPE v1.2.5 was used to merge high-quality paired reads, and clonotypes were defined as unique nucleotide sequences. MiTCR v1.1 was used to align clonotypes to the IMGT TRBV, TRBD and TRBJ reference segments. The analysis included only V-J combinations with a frequency above 0.0001, which together covered approximately 99% of the repertoires. The TCS score was defined as the ratio of F50 (clonal expansion) to E x V (chaos), calculated using BLOSUM62-based TCRdist between CDR3 peptides within each V-J. Welch's t-statistics and random forest reduced around 510 V-J features to 13, which were used in a naive Bayes classifier (R e1071). TCRdb reanalyzed the raw reads on its own, using fastp at Q25 for trimming and MiXCR for clone calling, and kept in-frame beta chains. Merged by CDR3 protein, the rows form single entries marked with the most common genes and DNA. What appears here as the V and J calls and clone size reflects TCRdb's work, not the paper's. The sample table records fewer than 550,000 distinct CDR3 sequences; around 22% of these occur just once. Of the sample, around 11% is held by the ten largest clones.

Based on the germline V gene (reference sequence), the CDR1 and CDR2 sequences are DFQATT and SNEGSKA. The CDR3 has 17 amino acids, counting the end cysteine and phenylalanine. Only the CDR3 DNA is retained, 51 bases long and in frame from the first base. Unmatched junction bases come to 10, with V trimmed by 1 base and J by 1 base. Broader findings and caveats from the paper: Sample size was not statistically predetermined, and blinding of investigators to group allocation was not performed. In cross-validation, a model built on a 13 V-J signature told ophthalmopathy apart from stable hyperthyroidism with 87.88% sensitivity and around 81% specificity, and in testing the same model reached 80%/75%. Most expanded thyroid clonotypes (frequency above 0.001) were also detected in blood, a finding suggesting that blood repertoires may reflect thyroid immune responses. In validation, progression to ophthalmopathy was predicted by the model with around 70% sensitivity and roughly 76% specificity, a median of roughly six months before onset.

Sequencing was performed on blood. The chain joins TRBV20-1 to TRBJ2-4, and 7 bases in between align with TRBD1. The clonotype was recovered from a woman in her twenties or thirties with Graves' ophthalmopathy. The bases read TGCAGTGCTAGAGTGGCGGCCAGGGGGACCGCCAAAAACATTCAGTACTTC. Its product reads: CSARVAARGTAKNIQYF.